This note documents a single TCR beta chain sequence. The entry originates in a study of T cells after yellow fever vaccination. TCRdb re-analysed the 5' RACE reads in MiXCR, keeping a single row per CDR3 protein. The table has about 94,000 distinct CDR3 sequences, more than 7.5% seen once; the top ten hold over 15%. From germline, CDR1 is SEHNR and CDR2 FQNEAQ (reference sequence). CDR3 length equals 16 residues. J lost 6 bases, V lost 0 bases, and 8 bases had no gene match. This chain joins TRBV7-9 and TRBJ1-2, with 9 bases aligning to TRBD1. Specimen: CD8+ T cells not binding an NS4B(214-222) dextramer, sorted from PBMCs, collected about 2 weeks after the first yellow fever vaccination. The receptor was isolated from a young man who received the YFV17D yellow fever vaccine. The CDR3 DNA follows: TGTGCCAGCAGCTTAGCGCTAACAGGGGGCGAGGATGGCTACACCTTC. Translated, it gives CASSLALTGGEDGYTF. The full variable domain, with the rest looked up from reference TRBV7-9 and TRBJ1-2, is DTGVSQNPRHKITKRGQNVTFRCDPISEHNRLYWYRQTLGQGPEFLTYFQNEAQLEKSRLLSDRFSAERPKGSFSTLEIQRTEQGDSAMYLCASSLALTGGEDGYTFGSGTRLTVV.